This T cell receptor (beta chain) originates from a study of CD8+ T cells in alopecia areata. Study results and caveats: In lesional scalp, particularly from alopecia totalis/universalis, clonality was higher than in normal scalp.

Documented treatment: oral pan-JAK inhibitor, 5-10 mg twice daily. V lost 7 bases and J 0 bases, leaving 15 bases between the germline ends. The V gene's germline CDR1 is SQVTM and CDR2 ANQGSEA. The CDR3 runs 14 residues. It was cDNA, reverse transcribed from extracted RNA, that served as the sequencing template. The assay was immunoSEQ multiplex PCR, and TCRdb's table has in-frame clones only and misses some. The sample includes approximately 180,000 clones, 58% of them seen just once. In regard to this clone: Its antigen is not known.

The V gene is TRBV29-1, the J gene TRBJ1-1, with D uncertain. Material: CD4+ T cells sorted from blood, obtained at roughly week 55, from a patient treated with tofacitinib. This TCR was recovered from a human donor with alopecia areata. Here the CDR3 reads CSARLAKMNTEAFF. The CDR3 DNA sequence: TGCAGCGCCCGGTTAGCGAAGATGAACACTGAAGCTTTCTTT.